The 23 T cell receptor beta chains reported below all come from one sample, sequenced in a study of neurological immune-mediated disorders. TCRdb independently ran MiXCR on the 5' RACE reads; one entry per CDR3 protein. The data show about 54,000 distinct CDR3 sequences, with 4% seen just once and around 2% held by the top ten. Sequenced sample: CD4+ T cells from blood. The source of these receptors is a woman in her thirties or forties with multiple sclerosis.

At least ten counts were recorded for this clonotype. This rearrangement joins TRBV9 to TRBJ2-2, with D unclear. The germline V gene has CDR1 SGDLS and CDR2 YYNGEE. The V and J ends lost 0 bases and 4 bases respectively, with 7 bases between them. The CDR3 spans 14 residues. For the CDR3, the DNA is TGTGCCAGCAGCGTAGAATGGACCACCGGGGAGCTGTTTTTT. Protein product: CASSVEWTTGELFF.

This clonotype was detected ten times or more. The CDR3 loop reads CASSKGGQGRDEQYF. The CDR3 DNA follows: TGTGCCAGCAGCAAAGGGGGACAGGGTCGGGACGAGCAGTACTTC. The chain couples TRBV21-1 to TRBJ2-7; TRBD1 is taken as the D call from the table, unchecked against the DNA. TRBV21-1 is a documented pseudogene. The CDR3 totals 15 residues.

This clonotype appeared many times. The chain combines TRBV7-9 with TRBJ2-7; 10 nucleotides match TRBD1. CDR1 SEHNR and CDR2 FQNEAQ come from the germline V gene (reference sequence). V shed 5 bases, J shed 3 bases, and the junction held 4 bases outside the gene matches. This CDR3 region has 14 residues. The CDR3, as DNA: TGTGCCAGCAGCCGCCGGACAGGGGGCTACGAGCAGTACTTC. Translation: CASSRRTGGYEQYF.

This clonotype was detected a few times. V is TRBV20-1 and J is TRBJ1-5; D possibly corresponds to TRBD1 (5 bases). The V end lost 1 base, the J end lost 9 bases, and 16 bases lay between the germline ends. The CDR3 covers 14 residues. CDR1 is DFQATT, CDR2 SNEGSKA, per germline (reference sequence). The CDR3 spells CSARGEGTLGPQHF. The CDR3 DNA reads as TGCAGTGCTAGAGGGGAGGGGACCTTAGGGCCCCAGCATTTT.

The chain carries TRBV19 and TRBJ1-2, with D possibly TRBD1 on 5 matching bases. Deletions cut 7 bases from V and 5 bases from J, with 29 bases between. CDR1 LNHDA and CDR2 SQIVND come from the germline V gene (reference sequence). This CDR3 comprises 18 residues. The CDR3 here is CASNTVGAGAGAFYGYTF. CDR3 DNA sequence: TGTGCCAGTAACACCGTTGGGGCGGGCGCAGGTGCTTTTTATGGCTACACCTTC.

This clonotype was recorded many times. V and J are TRBV15 and TRBJ2-3; 7 bases map to TRBD2. V dropped 11 bases and J dropped 1; count of bases not matched to a gene: 12. From germline, CDR1 is LNHNV and CDR2 YYDKDF (reference sequence). CDR3 length equals 15 residues. CDR3 protein: CASSPSGVGTDTQYF. CDR3 nucleotides: TGTGCCTCCTCGCCCAGCGGGGTCGGCACAGATACGCAGTATTTT. The full variable domain, rest sourced from reference TRBV15 and TRBJ2-3, is DAMVIQNPRYQVTQFGKPVTLSCSQTLNHNVMYWYQQKSSQAPKLLFHYYDKDFNNEADTPDNFQSRRPNTSFCFLDIRSPGLGDTAMYLCASSPSGVGTDTQYFGPGTRLTVL.

This clonotype was seen repeatedly, ten times or more. The chain links TRBV6-9 to TRBJ2-3, with 7 bases lining up with TRBD1. CDR1 is MNHGY and CDR2 is SVAAGI in the germline V gene. The CDR3 sequence is 13 residues long. V lost 8 bases and J lost 3; bases outside the gene matches: 5. In DNA, the CDR3 is TGTGCCAGCGGGCCAGGGGGAACAGATACGCAGTATTTT. Residues: CASGPGGTDTQYF.

There are many counts of this clonotype. This rearrangement joins TRBV7-9 to TRBJ2-4; D might be TRBD2 (5 bases). Between the trimmed V and J ends, which lost 0 bases and 2 bases, there was a span of 11 bases. The V gene's germline CDR1 is SEHNR and CDR2 FQNEAQ (reference sequence). The CDR3 contains 16 residues. CDR3 amino acids: CASSLALSGTKNIQYF. Written as DNA, the CDR3 is TGTGCCAGCAGCTTAGCGTTATCGGGAACCAAAAACATTCAGTACTTC.

Many counts were recorded for this clonotype. The chain has TRBV4-1 and TRBJ1-5; 9 bases match TRBD1. CDR1 is MGHRA, CDR2 YSYEKL, per germline. V gave up 4 bases and J gave up 3 bases; unmatched junction bases: 7. This CDR3 contains 16 residues. CDR3 in amino acids: CASSPFGTGNNQPQHF. DNA of the CDR3: TGCGCCAGCAGCCCATTTGGGACAGGGAACAATCAGCCCCAGCATTTT.

This clonotype came up a few times. This chain uses TRBV18 with TRBJ2-3, with 8 nucleotides matching TRBD2. The CDR3 extends over 13 amino acids. CDR1 is KGHSH and CDR2 is LQKENI in the germline V gene. Trimming removed 3 bases from V and 6 bases from J; junction bases left unmatched: 2. The CDR3 DNA reads as TGTGCCAGCTCACCCCGGGAGGGCGATACGCAGTATTTT. This codes for CASSPREGDTQYF.

There are many counts of this clonotype. The chain couples TRBV9 to TRBJ2-3; D may be TRBD2 (5 bases). The V gene's germline CDR1 is SGDLS and CDR2 YYNGEE. V was pared by 9 bases and J by 0 bases, with 11 bases between. The CDR3 contains 13 residues. CDR3: CATGVSSTDTQYF. CDR3 coding DNA: TGTGCCACCGGGGTTTCTAGCACAGATACGCAGTATTTT.

This clonotype was found many times. CDR3 sequence reads: CAISDHRGRPDQPQHF. DNA of the CDR3: TGTGCCATCAGTGACCACCGGGGCAGGCCGGATCAGCCCCAGCATTTT. The chain employs TRBV10-3 and TRBJ1-5, with D possibly TRBD1 on 5 matching bases. Germline values: CDR1 ENHRY, CDR2 SYGVKD. This CDR3 is built from 16 residues. The V end lost 3 bases, the J end lost 5 bases, and 17 bases lay between the germline ends.

This clonotype was seen ten or more times. The rearrangement links TRBV18 to TRBJ2-2, with TRBD1 as a possible D gene (6 bases). Per germline, CDR1 KGHSH and CDR2 LQKENI. This CDR3 has 14 residues. V was trimmed by 3 bases and J by 7 bases, leaving 12 bases between them. CDR3 amino acids: CASSPDSRIGELFF. CDR3 nucleotide sequence: TGTGCCAGCTCACCGGACAGCCGGATCGGGGAGCTGTTTTTT.

The rearrangement joins TRBV29-1 to TRBJ1-1; D call uncertain. Trimming left V 8 bases short and J 4 bases short, with 14 bases between. The CDR3 is made up of 12 amino acids. The germline V gene encodes CDR1 SQVTM and CDR2 ANQGSEA. CDR3 loop: CSSVRASTEAFF. The CDR3 region has the DNA TGCAGCTCCGTTAGGGCTAGCACTGAAGCTTTCTTT.

In regard to this clonotype: This could be a read error, since a much larger clone is one nucleotide away. The final CDR3 position lacks the conserved phenylalanine or tryptophan, pointing to a likely read error. This chain uses TRBV27 with TRBJ1-1; D call uncertain. This CDR3 is 14 amino acids long. CDR1 MNHEY and CDR2 SMNVEV come from the germline V gene (reference sequence). V was cut by 6 bases and J by 1 base, with 12 bases left in between. CDR3 in DNA: TGTGCCAGCAGCCCGTTAGGTGAGAACACTGAAGCTTTCTCT. As protein: CASSPLGENTEAFS.

This clonotype has at least ten counts. The genes are TRBV5-1 and TRBJ1-1, with TRBD1 identical over 7 bases. This CDR3 has 15 amino acids. V lost 0 bases to trimming and J lost 0 bases; unmatched junction nucleotides: 2. CDR1 SGHRS and CDR2 YFSETQ come from the germline V gene. The CDR3 here is CASSLGQGLNTEAFF. Here the CDR3 DNA reads TGCGCCAGCAGCTTGGGACAGGGTTTGAACACTGAAGCTTTCTTT.

This clonotype has a count of ten or more. The gene calls are TRBV1 and TRBJ2-2; TRBD1 reflects the table's D call only, with no check against the DNA. TRBV1 is a listed pseudogene. The CDR3 is 15 amino acids. The CDR3 DNA sequence: TGCACCAGCAGCGACCACTGGACCGGGGGCGGGGAGCTGTTTTTT. As protein: CTSSDHWTGGGELFF.

This clonotype was seen ten or more times. The chain uses TRBV5-1 and TRBJ1-2, with TRBD1 identical over 7 bases. After removal of 0 bases from V and 6 bases from J, the junction contained 2 bases not matched to a gene. This CDR3 region has 13 residues. Germline V lookup: CDR1 SGHRS, CDR2 YFSETQ. CDR3 protein: CASSLGQGDGYTF. CDR3 in DNA: TGCGCCAGCAGCTTGGGACAGGGAGATGGCTACACCTTC.

This clonotype was seen at least ten times. The chain combines TRBV20-1 with TRBJ1-2; D is possibly TRBD1 (6 bases). This CDR3 comprises 13 residues. Germline CDR1 reads DFQATT; CDR2 reads SNEGSKA (reference sequence). V lost 2 bases and J lost 8, with 15 bases in between. CDR3 bases: TGCAGTGCTAGAAGAGGGGGGCAGGAGGGCTACACCTTC. It translates to CSARRGGQEGYTF.

Of note for this clonotype: This may be a read error: a much more frequent sequence differs by one nucleotide. The rearrangement links TRBV14 to TRBJ1-5, with a tentative D call TRBD1 (5 bases). Germline-derived CDR1 and CDR2 are SGHDN and FVKESK. This CDR3 region has 13 residues. The CDR3 reads CVILGGSNQPQHF. In DNA form, the CDR3 reads TGTGTCATTCTGGGGGGTAGCAATCAGCCCCAGCATTTT. Supplemented by reference TRBV14 and TRBJ1-5, the full variable domain reads EAGVTQFPSHSVIEKGQTVTLRCDPISGHDNLYWYRRVMGKEIKFLLHFVKESKQDESGMPNNRFLAERTGGTYSTLKVQPAELEDSGVYFCVILGGSNQPQHFGDGTRLSIL.

This clonotype was detected many times. V usage is TRBV5-1 and J usage is TRBJ2-3; no clear D gene. The V gene's germline CDR1 is SGHRS and CDR2 YFSETQ. The CDR3 covers 16 residues. V was cut by 0 bases and J by 1 base, with 12 bases left in between. The CDR3 reads CASSLGRAGGTDTQYF. CDR3 nucleotides: TGCGCCAGCAGCTTGGGTCGAGCAGGAGGCACAGATACGCAGTATTTT.

This sequence joins TRBV4-1 and TRBJ1-5; TRBD1 is a possible D gene (5 bases). V lost 1 base, J lost 0 bases, and 13 bases lay in between. The CDR3 length is 17 residues. Germline CDR1 and CDR2: MGHRA and YSYEKL. This CDR3 is CASSQGGTLNSNQPQHF. In nucleotides, the CDR3 is TGCGCCAGCAGCCAAGGGGGGACCCTTAATAGCAATCAGCCCCAGCATTTT.

This clonotype was seen many times. The V and J genes are TRBV6-1 and TRBJ2-2; TRBD1 is a possible D gene (6 bases). V shed 4 bases and J shed 3 bases, with 18 bases lying between them. There are 17 residues in the CDR3. The germline V gene has CDR1 MNHNS and CDR2 SASEGT. CDR3 sequence reads: CASSGGPGQRYTGELFF. The CDR3 DNA reads TGTGCCAGCAGTGGGGGGCCAGGACAGAGATACACCGGGGAGCTGTTTTTT.